These T cell receptor beta chains were read from a single sample in a study of blood T cell repertoires in COVID-19. Produced via immunoSEQ multiplex PCR; TCRdb's table is partial and in-frame only. Of tens of thousands of clones in the sample, 75% to 90% were seen once. The sample consisted of peripheral blood. These receptors came from a man in his sixties with active or convalescent COVID-19. CDR3s include the opening cysteine and the closing phenylalanine or tryptophan. Each record gives: J gene, D gene, clone size, CDR3 length, V gene, CDR3 DNA, CDR3 protein. The D gene is left open where the match is weak. Size tells how often a clone was seen (once, few, many) or the class of an expanded clone, and some rows leave it out.

>TRBJ2-3|TRBD2|few|12|TRBV5-4
TGTGCCAGCACCGACGGGGGGGATACGCAGTATTTT
CASTDGGDTQYF
>TRBJ2-3|.|.|18|TRBV7-9
TGTGCCAGCAGCTTGTGGAGGACAGGGAGGGAATTGACAGATACGCAGTATTTT
CASSLWRTGRELTDTQYF
>TRBJ1-2|.|.|13|TRBV11-2
TGTGCCAGCAGCTTATGGTCAGGGGCTGGCTACACCTTC
CASSLWSGAGYTF
>TRBJ1-2|.|.|12|TRBV5-4
TGTGCCAGCAGCTTGCGTAACTATGGCTACACCTTC
CASSLRNYGYTF
>TRBJ2-3|TRBD1|.|17|TRBV3-1/TRBV3-2
TGTGCCAGCAGCCGCGTGGACCGGGACAGGGACACAGATACGCAGTATTTT
CASSRVDRDRDTDTQYF
>TRBJ2-2|TRBD2|.|17|TRBV24-1
TGTGCCACCAGTGAATACGGCGGGGGGGCTTTGGACGGGGAGCTGTTTTTT
CATSEYGGGALDGELFF
>TRBJ2-3|TRBD2|few|17|TRBV5-1
TGCGCCAGCAGCTTCGGGACTAGCGTGTTCCGCACAGATACGCAGTATTTT
CASSFGTSVFRTDTQYF
>TRBJ2-1|TRBD2|.|13|TRBV15
TGTGCCACCTCGGGGGGGCCTTGGAATGAGCAGTTCTTC
CATSGGPWNEQFF
>TRBJ2-1|TRBD2|few|16|TRBV11-3
TGTGCCAGCAGCTTATCTAGCGGGGCGTCCTCCAATGAGCAGTTCTTC
CASSLSSGASSNEQFF
>TRBJ2-3|TRBD2|.|16|TRBV7-7
TGTGCCAGCAGCTTAGGCGTAGCGGGAGGGCCAGATACGCAGTATTTT
CASSLGVAGGPDTQYF
>TRBJ2-5|.|.|14|TRBV5-1
TGCGCCAGCAGCTTGGGGGCAGGGGAAGAGACCCAGTACTTC
CASSLGAGEETQYF
>TRBJ1-3|TRBD1|.|15|TRBV2
TGTGCCAGCACCCGACAGGGCACTTCTGGAAACACCATATATTTT
CASTRQGTSGNTIYF
>TRBJ1-1|.|.|13|TRBV7-7
TGTGCCAGCAGCTTAACGGTGAACACTGAAGCTTTCTTT
CASSLTVNTEAFF
>TRBJ2-5|.|few|13|TRBV7-2
TGTGCCAGCAGCTTAGGGGCCCAAGAGACCCAGTACTTC
CASSLGAQETQYF
>TRBJ2-5|TRBD2|.|14|TRBV5-6
TGTGCCAGCAGCCCCGGGACTAGCCTAGAGACCCAGTACTTC
CASSPGTSLETQYF
>TRBJ2-1|TRBD2|.|14|TRBV5-4
TGTGCCAGCAGCTCGACTAGCGGCCCCGATGAGCAGTTCTTC
CASSSTSGPDEQFF